The 26 T cell receptor beta chains presented below share a single source sample, sequenced in a study of molecular identifiers for immune sequencing clone quantification. TCRdb redid the calling of the PCR reads with MiXCR, one entry per CDR3 protein. The sample holds 460,000 or so distinct CDR3 sequences, about a fifth seen once. The specimen sequenced was naive CD8+ T cells from blood, with Jurkat cell RNA spiked in. Subset specified: FACS-sorted CD8+CD4-CCR7+CD45RA+ naive T cells. The receptors derive from a human donor in good health. Some libraries in this study had Jurkat cell RNA spiked in.

A remark on this clonotype: With a much larger clone just one base away, this may be a read error. This chain uses TRBV4-2 with TRBJ1-1; no clear D. CDR1 and CDR2 (germline): LGHNA, YNFKEQ. The CDR3 runs to 15 residues. The CDR3 bases are TGTGCCAGCAACCAAGATGAGGGCTCTGACACTGAAGCTTTCTTT. It translates to CASNQDEGSDTEAFF.

This clonotype was recorded a few times. V and J are TRBV20-1 and TRBJ2-7, with a weak D call TRBD2 (6 bases). In germline, CDR1 is DFQATT, CDR2 SNEGSKA (reference sequence). The ends were cut back, 0 bases at V and 2 bases at J, with 17 bases in the middle. The CDR3 consists of 16 residues. The CDR3 DNA reads TGCAGTGCTAGAGATAGGAGGGCAGGGCTTACCTACGAGCAGTACTTC. Translated: CSARDRRAGLTYEQYF.

At least ten counts were recorded for this clonotype. This chain connects TRBV3-1 to TRBJ1-6; the match to TRBD1 covers 7 bases. V was pared by 5 bases and J by 4 bases, with 8 bases of the junction left unmatched. The CDR3 length is 16 residues. Germline V gives CDR1 LGHDT, CDR2 YNNKEL (reference sequence). CDR3 sequence: CASSEQGFGYNSPLHF. CDR3 nucleotide sequence: TGTGCCAGCAGCGAACAGGGGTTCGGATATAATTCACCCCTCCACTTT.

A note on this clonotype: This could be a read error, since a much larger clone is one nucleotide away. The conserved phenylalanine or tryptophan is not found at the CDR3 terminus, so this likely reflects a read error. The chain employs TRBV29-1 and TRBJ2-1; D is uncertain. CDR1 and CDR2 (germline): SQVTM, ANQGSEA. The CDR3 is made up of 16 amino acids. V dropped 2 bases and J dropped 0 bases, with 14 bases sitting between them. CDR3 residues: CSVESPTALSYNEQFL. CDR3 DNA sequence: TGCAGCGTTGAAAGCCCCACAGCCCTCTCCTACAATGAGCAGTTCCTC.

This clonotype was seen only a few times. The chain uses TRBV4-3 and TRBJ2-1, with 11 nucleotides matching TRBD2. The germline V gene has CDR1 LGHNA and CDR2 YSLEER. There are 17 residues in the CDR3. V was clipped by 0 bases and J by 7 bases; unmatched bases: 8. The CDR3 DNA sequence: TGCGCCAGCAGCCAAGATCTGGGGACTAGCGGAGTGAATGAGCAGTTCTTC. Encoded protein: CASSQDLGTSGVNEQFF.

As to this clonotype: This may be a read error, as it is one base from a much larger clone. V and J are TRBV13 and TRBJ2-3; 11 positions match TRBD1. The junction had 7 bases not matched to a gene; V was cut back by 8 bases and J by 3 bases. Germline CDR1 and CDR2: PRHDT and FYEKMQ (reference sequence). The CDR3 is 15 amino acids. The CDR3 DNA is TGTGCCAGCGGCACCGGGACAGGGGGAACAGATACGCAGTATTTT. It is translated as CASGTGTGGTDTQYF.

The chain recombines TRBV5-8 with TRBJ1-1, with D unclear. The CDR3 totals 14 residues. The V and J ends lost 1 base and 0 bases respectively, with 7 bases between them. Germline V lookup: CDR1 SGHTS, CDR2 YDEGEE. The CDR3 loop reads CASSLRDLNTEAFF. CDR3 DNA: TGTGCCAGCAGCTTGAGAGACCTGAACACTGAAGCTTTCTTT.

Many counts were recorded for this clonotype. This chain links TRBV9 with TRBJ1-4; 9 positions agree with TRBD1. The germline CDR1 and CDR2 sequences are SGDLS and YYNGEE. The CDR3 is 14 residues long. V was pared by 3 bases and J by 6 bases, with 3 bases of the junction left unmatched. CDR3 nucleotides: TGTGCCAGCAGCGAGGGACAGGGAGATGAAAAACTGTTTTTT. This sequence encodes CASSEGQGDEKLFF.

This clonotype was detected a few times. V is TRBV12-3 or TRBV12-4 and J is TRBJ2-7; D unresolved. The CDR3 is made up of 13 amino acids. V was trimmed by 5 bases and J by 2 bases, leaving 10 bases between them. The DNA for the CDR3 is TGTGCCAGCAGTGACCAAAACCCCTACGAGCAGTACTTC. Protein sequence: CASSDQNPYEQYF.

The chain recombines TRBV20-1 with TRBJ2-3; the D gene is possibly TRBD2 (6 bases). V shed 5 bases and J shed 5 bases, with 11 bases lying between them. The CDR3 sequence is 12 residues long. Germline V lookup: CDR1 DFQATT, CDR2 SNEGSKA (reference sequence). The CDR3 here is CSAPGVRDTQYF. CDR3 in DNA: TGCAGTGCTCCGGGGGTCAGAGATACGCAGTATTTT.

This clonotype was detected ten times or more. V gene TRBV20-1 combines with J gene TRBJ2-7; unclear D gene. Trimming took 4 bases from V and 5 from J, leaving 9 bases between them. The CDR3 is 11 residues long. CDR1 and CDR2 (germline): DFQATT, SNEGSKA (reference sequence). The CDR3 region is CSAKVVNEQYF. CDR3 nucleotides: TGCAGTGCTAAGGTAGTAAACGAGCAGTACTTC.

This clonotype has ten or more counts. The chain joins TRBV5-1 to TRBJ2-3; D may be TRBD1 (5 bases). This CDR3 has 15 residues. V was trimmed by 3 bases and J by 2 bases, leaving 13 bases between them. In germline, CDR1 is SGHRS, CDR2 YFSETQ. CDR3 nucleotides: TGCGCCAGCAGCTGGGCTAGGGGCGACACAGATACGCAGTATTTT. Its protein is CASSWARGDTDTQYF. Combining the CDR3 with reference TRBV5-1 and TRBJ2-3 gives the whole variable domain KAGVTQTPRYLIKTRGQQVTLSCSPISGHRSVSWYQQTPGQGLQFLFEYFSETQRNKGNFPGRFSGRQFSNSRSEMNVSTLELGDSALYLCASSWARGDTDTQYFGPGTRLTVL.

V is TRBV9 and J is TRBJ2-3; D may be TRBD2 (6 bases). Germline V gives CDR1 SGDLS, CDR2 YYNGEE. The CDR3 length is 16 residues. V was cut by 0 bases and J by 5 bases, with 16 bases left in between. CDR3 residues: CASSVDGGVAGDTQYF. CDR3 DNA sequence: TGTGCCAGCAGCGTAGACGGCGGGGTGGCCGGAGATACGCAGTATTTT.

This clonotype appeared once. A much larger clone differs from this one at a single base, so this may be a read error. Lacking the conserved final phenylalanine or tryptophan, this CDR3 likely reflects a read error. J is TRBJ2-3 and V is TRBV18, with a possible D match to TRBD2 (6 bases). Looked up from germline, CDR1 is KGHSH and CDR2 is LQKENI. The V end was cut by 2 bases, the J end by 3 bases, with 9 bases between. This CDR3 comprises 14 residues. CDR3 nucleotides: TGTGCCAGCTCACCAGGGGACTCGACAGATACGCAGTATTCT. It yields the protein CASSPGDSTDTQYS.

The CDR3 loop is CASSSGLAINEQFF. CDR3 nucleotide sequence: TGTGCCAGCAGTTCGGGGCTAGCGATCAATGAGCAGTTCTTC. The chain employs TRBV28 and TRBJ2-1, with a tentative D call TRBD2 (6 bases). The germline V gene encodes CDR1 MDHEN and CDR2 SYDVKM. V lost 4 bases and J lost 6, with 13 bases in between. The CDR3 consists of 14 residues.

V and J are TRBV5-6 and TRBJ2-5; TRBD1 matches at 11 bases. This CDR3 comprises 15 residues. After removal of 4 bases from V and 2 bases from J, the junction contained 4 bases not matched to a gene. Germline V gene data show CDR1 as SGHDT and CDR2 as YYEEEE. The CDR3 region has the DNA TGTGCCAGCAGCGGGGGACAGGGGGATCAAGAGACCCAGTACTTC. This encodes CASSGGQGDQETQYF.

As concerns this clonotype: A much bigger clone sits one base away, suggesting this may be a read error. The gene calls are TRBV4-3 and TRBJ1-6; D is undetermined. The CDR3 covers 19 residues. Looked up from germline, CDR1 is LGHNA and CDR2 is YSLEER. CDR3: CASSQDHGPLGSYNSPPHF. CDR3 nucleotide sequence: TGCGCCAGCAGCCAAGACCACGGACCGCTCGGCTCCTATAATTCACCCCCCCACTTT.

This clonotype turned up a few times. CDR3 DNA sequence: TGTGCCAGCAGCTTGCTGGCGAGCGAGCAGTACTTC. This translates into CASSLLASEQYF. J is TRBJ2-7 and V is TRBV5-5; D uncertain. Per the germline V gene, CDR1 is SGHKS and CDR2 is YYEKEE (reference sequence). Between the trimmed V and J ends, which lost 1 base and 6 bases, there was a span of 8 bases. The CDR3 spans 12 residues.

This clonotype was counted a few times. The V gene is TRBV7-9, the J gene TRBJ1-4; TRBD1 agrees at 9 bases. V shed 7 bases, J shed 7 bases, and the junction held 10 bases outside the gene matches. Germline values: CDR1 SEHNR, CDR2 FQNEAQ (reference sequence). The CDR3 loop spans 15 amino acids. The CDR3 coding sequence is TGTGCCAGCACGAATTCCGGGACAGGGACTGAAAAACTGTTTTTT. Protein: CASTNSGTGTEKLFF.

The genes are TRBV3-1 and TRBJ1-2, with D maybe TRBD1 (6 bases). CDR1 and CDR2 (germline): LGHDT, YNNKEL (reference sequence). V lost 2 bases and J lost 6, with 13 bases in between. The CDR3 is made up of 14 amino acids. Here the CDR3 reads CASSQTVRGDGYTF. The CDR3 region has the DNA TGTGCCAGCAGCCAAACGGTGAGGGGGGATGGCTACACCTTC.

This clonotype showed up many times. One end of the junction varies from germline; a read error may be responsible. The chain has TRBV13 and TRBJ2-5, with D possibly being TRBD2 (6 bases). Germline loops: CDR1 PRHDT, CDR2 FYEKMQ (reference sequence). This CDR3 has 11 amino acids. Here the CDR3 reads CASSTRETQYF. CDR3 DNA sequence: TGTGCCAGCAGCACCCGGGAGACGCAGTACTTC.

As regards this clonotype: With a much larger clone just one base away, this may be a read error. The CDR3 end shows no conserved phenylalanine or tryptophan, and so a read error is likely. The chain recombines TRBV29-1 with TRBJ2-7, with D possibly matching TRBD2 (6 bases). Germline loops: CDR1 SQVTM, CDR2 ANQGSEA. The CDR3 extends over 13 amino acids. With 3 bases removed from V and 0 bases from J, the gap between germline ends came to 9 bases. The CDR3 DNA is TGCAGCGTTGAGAGGCGGGACTCCTACGAGCAGTACCTC. Residues: CSVERRDSYEQYL.

This clonotype was seen a few times. In DNA, the CDR3 is TGTGCCAGCAGCAAAGCGCCTAGGGGGGTTACTGGAAACACCATATATTTT. This encodes CASSKAPRGVTGNTIYF. The chain recombines TRBV21-1 with TRBJ1-3; TRBD1 is taken as the D call from the table, unchecked against the DNA. TRBV21-1 is shown as a pseudogene. The CDR3 is 17 residues long.

This chain links TRBV20-1 with TRBJ2-1; D gene unclear. The CDR3 contains 13 residues. The V gene lost 1 base and the J gene lost 8 bases, with 12 bases spanning the gap. In germline, CDR1 is DFQATT, CDR2 SNEGSKA (reference sequence). The chain's CDR3 is CSARGARLDEQFF. CDR3 in DNA: TGCAGTGCTAGAGGGGCGCGGTTGGATGAGCAGTTCTTC.

With respect to this clonotype: The CDR3 carries no conserved terminal phenylalanine or tryptophan, so it likely arises from a read error. The chain has TRBV4-3 and TRBJ2-3; 8 bases match TRBD2. From germline, CDR1 is LGHNA and CDR2 YSLEER. The CDR3 is 16 residues long. The junction had 15 bases not matched to a gene; V was cut back by 4 bases and J by 9 bases. The CDR3 DNA reads as TGCGCCAGCAGCCCTCTTGGAAGCGGGAGTTTAGACACGCAGTATCTT. This translates into CASSPLGSGSLDTQYL.

This clonotype was counted only a few times. The CDR3 spells CASTPTGGGNQPQHF. The DNA for the CDR3 is TGTGCCAGCACCCCGACAGGGGGAGGCAATCAGCCCCAGCATTTT. The chain has TRBV12-3 or TRBV12-4 and TRBJ1-5, with TRBD1 matching over 9 bases. The CDR3 totals 15 residues. V lost 7 bases to trimming and J lost 2 bases; unmatched junction nucleotides: 6.